Here is one T cell receptor (beta chain) with its context. These data originate in a study of blood T cell repertoires in COVID-19. In the study overall: T cells, B-cell-depleted T cells, or PBMCs supplied cDNA or gDNA.

TCRdb keeps only in-frame clones here, not all; method: immunoSEQ multiplex PCR. The repertoire holds over 250,000 clones, with roughly 83% as singletons. Enrolment of Seattle patients took place during active infection, and they were followed longitudinally. Germline loops: CDR1 SGHTA, CDR2 FQGNSA. Trimming removed 5 bases from V and 1 base from J, with 14 bases in between. CDR3 length: 15 amino acids. This chain links TRBV7-2 with TRBJ2-5; possible D gene TRBD2, 5 bases. The material sequenced was peripheral blood. The receptor was derived from a human donor with COVID-19, enrolled during active disease. The donor label of this sample is uncertain. CDR3 DNA sequence: TGTGCCAGCAGCCTCTTCAGACTACCCCAAGAGACCCAGTACTTC. It translates to CASSLFRLPQETQYF. Combining the CDR3 with reference TRBV7-2 and TRBJ2-5 gives the whole variable domain GAGVSQSPSNKVTEKGKDVELRCDPISGHTALYWYRQSLGQGLEFLIYFQGNSAPDKSGLPSDRFSAERTGGSVSTLTIQRTQQEDSAVYLCASSLFRLPQETQYFGPGTRLLVL.